This TCR beta chain was observed in a study of blood T cells in healthy people across ages (dated by TCRdb to between 2014 and 2016). In terms of the full investigation: Template switching captured roughly one uniquely barcoded TCR beta cDNA molecule per two T cells in model experiments. To track age-related changes in TCR beta repertoire diversity, the study relied on deep sequencing normalized with unique cDNA molecular identifiers. The donors were divided into four age groups: young (average approximately 16 years), middle-aged (approximately 42), aged (approximately 59) and long-lived (about 84). To avoid experimental bias, donors of different ages were spread randomly across the sequencing lanes. For two donors (one aged 18 to 30 and one aged 80 or older), the study analyzed two additional independent replicas of 1 million unique cDNA reads from the same blood draw. The full study reports these points: Observed TCR beta diversity correlated strongly with the percentage of naive T cells measured by flow cytometry. Because donor CMV infection status was unknown, age-related changes in expanded clonotypes were potentially confounded. Estimates of total diversity based on one million sequenced T cells were regarded as lower bounds and as underestimates. Bulk unsorted PBMC profiling prevented conclusive comparison of naive and antigen-experienced compartments. Observed TCR beta diversity per million T cells fell roughly linearly with age, and a significant reduction was already apparent by age about 38. The long-lived group showed more naive CD4+ T cells, fewer expanded clones and increased TCR diversity than the aged group, suggesting age selection.

The donors were 40 or so Caucasian individuals from Russia, aged roughly 6 to 90 years, who were systemically healthy. Each donor gave roughly 9.5 milliliters of peripheral blood, collected into EDTA-treated Vacutainer tubes. Ficoll-Paque density-gradient centrifugation was used to isolate PBMCs, with at least 7 million obtained per sample. Trizol reagent was used to extract total RNA from PBMCs, with at least 6 micrograms per sample. Naive CD45RAhigh/CD27high T cell percentages were measured by flow cytometry on a PBMC aliquot from every donor. The CDR3 goes from the cysteine to the phenylalanine over 14 residues. The CDR3 DNA has 42 bases and is translated from base 1. V loses 6 bases of germline sequence and J loses 1 base, and the interval between the two ends is 12 bases. The germline V gene supplies CDR1 MNHEY and CDR2 SVGAGI. The library was prepared using 5' RACE. A second PCR of roughly 7 to 11 cycles was run with a J-beta primer mix and a sample-barcoded 5' primer. A unique molecular identifier was introduced onto each TCR beta cDNA molecule by a template-switch 5' adaptor carrying 12 random nucleotides. Each sample yielded at least 3 million CDR3-containing paired-end reads. First-strand cDNA synthesis was performed from all RNA using the Mint cDNA synthesis kit, with priming by a TRBC-specific oligonucleotide. Following uracil-DNA glycosylase treatment, all cDNA underwent a first 18-cycle PCR with the universal primers M1SS and BC2_uni_R. The authors' analysis ran thus. For normalization, 1 million high-quality reads were randomly selected from each sample, with every read carrying a distinct molecular identifier. Instead of being binned into consensus sequences, reads that shared molecular identifiers were thrown out. MiTCR, set to a Q25 quality threshold and the strictest error-elimination algorithm, was used for CDR3 identification, clonotype clustering and error correction. A nonparametric unseen species model with Euler transformation was used to estimate a lower bound on total TCR beta diversity. The raw public data were reprocessed by TCRdb itself: fastp quality trimming at Q25, MiXCR clonotype calling, in-frame beta chains only. Records with the same CDR3 protein are collapsed into one entry carrying the most frequent genes and DNA. TCRdb's processing, not the authors' own work, is the source of the V and J calls. For this sample there are roughly 1.9 million distinct CDR3 sequences; about two fifths appear just once. The top ten clonotypes cover under 25% of the sample.

Of note for this clonotype: The clone's antigen remains unknown. The sample holds no much larger clone one base away, and base qualities are not on file.

The sequencing input was blood. The TCR comes from a human donor in good health. The receptor chain draws on TRBV6-5 and TRBJ1-1, and possibly TRBD1, on 5 matching bases. The CDR3 protein: CASRRAGSNTEAFF. The DNA is TGTGCCAGCAGGAGAGCAGGGTCGAACACTGAAGCTTTCTTT.